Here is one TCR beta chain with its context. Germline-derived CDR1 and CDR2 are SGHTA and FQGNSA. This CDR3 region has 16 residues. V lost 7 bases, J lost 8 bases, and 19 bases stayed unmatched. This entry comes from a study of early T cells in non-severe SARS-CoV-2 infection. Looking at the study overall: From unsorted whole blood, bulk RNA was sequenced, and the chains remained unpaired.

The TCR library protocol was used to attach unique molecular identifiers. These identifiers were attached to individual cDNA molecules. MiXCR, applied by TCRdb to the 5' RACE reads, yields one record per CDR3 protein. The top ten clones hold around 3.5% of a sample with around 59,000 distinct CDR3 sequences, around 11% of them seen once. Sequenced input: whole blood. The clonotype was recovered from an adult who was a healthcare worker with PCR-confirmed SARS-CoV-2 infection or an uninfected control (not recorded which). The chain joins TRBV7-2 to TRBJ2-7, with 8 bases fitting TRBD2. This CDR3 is CASNPRGGTSSYKQYF. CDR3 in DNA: TGTGCCAGCAACCCAAGGGGGGGGACTAGTTCGTACAAGCAGTACTTC.